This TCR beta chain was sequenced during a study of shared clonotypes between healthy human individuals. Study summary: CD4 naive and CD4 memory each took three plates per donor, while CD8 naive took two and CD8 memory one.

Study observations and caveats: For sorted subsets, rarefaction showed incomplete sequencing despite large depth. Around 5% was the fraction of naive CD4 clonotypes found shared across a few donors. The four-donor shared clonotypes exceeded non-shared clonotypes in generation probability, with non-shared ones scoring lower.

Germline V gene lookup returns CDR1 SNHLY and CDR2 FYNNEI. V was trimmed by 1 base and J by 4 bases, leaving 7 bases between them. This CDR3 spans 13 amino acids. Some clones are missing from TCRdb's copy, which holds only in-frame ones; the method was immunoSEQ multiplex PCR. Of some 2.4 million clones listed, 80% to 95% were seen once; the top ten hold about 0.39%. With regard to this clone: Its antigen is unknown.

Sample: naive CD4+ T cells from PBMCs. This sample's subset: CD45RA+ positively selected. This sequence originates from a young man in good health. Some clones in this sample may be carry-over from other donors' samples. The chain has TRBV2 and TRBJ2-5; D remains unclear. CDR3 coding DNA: TGTGCCAGCAGTGAAGTCCCCCGAGAGACCCAGTACTTC. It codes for CASSEVPRETQYF.